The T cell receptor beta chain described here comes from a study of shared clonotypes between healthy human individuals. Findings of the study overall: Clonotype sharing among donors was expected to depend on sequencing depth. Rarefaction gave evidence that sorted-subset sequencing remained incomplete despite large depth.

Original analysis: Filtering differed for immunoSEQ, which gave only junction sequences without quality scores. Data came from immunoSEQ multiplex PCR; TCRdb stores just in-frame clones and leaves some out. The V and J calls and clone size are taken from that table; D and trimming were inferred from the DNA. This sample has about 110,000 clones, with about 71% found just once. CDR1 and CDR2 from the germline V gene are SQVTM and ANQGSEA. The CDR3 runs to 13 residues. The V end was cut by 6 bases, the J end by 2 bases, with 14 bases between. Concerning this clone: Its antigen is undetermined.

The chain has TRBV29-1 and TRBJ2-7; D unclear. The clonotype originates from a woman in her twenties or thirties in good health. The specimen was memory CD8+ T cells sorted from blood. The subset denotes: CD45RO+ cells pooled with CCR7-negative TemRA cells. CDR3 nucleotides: TGCAGCGTGGTAAGAAGCCCGACCTACGAGCAGTACTTC. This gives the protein CSVVRSPTYEQYF.